One and the same sample provided the 26 T cell receptor beta chains below, sequenced in a study of T cell clonotyping in hematopoietic cell transplantation. Sequencing used immunoSEQ multiplex PCR; TCRdb keeps in-frame clones, though not all of them. The data hold approximately 42,000 clones, with around 95% observed a single time. The sample consisted of peripheral blood mononuclear cells. Receptors were obtained from a man aged 25-45 years in good health. Some clones in this sample may be carry-over from other donors' samples.

CDR3 in amino acids: CASSLEHNQPQHF. The CDR3, as DNA: TGTGCCAGCAGCCTAGAGCATAATCAGCCCCAGCATTTT. The chain joins TRBV7-3 to TRBJ1-5; D is unclear. Per germline, CDR1 SGHTA and CDR2 FQGTGA. The CDR3 runs to 13 residues. Between the trimmed V and J ends, which lost 5 bases and 4 bases, there was a span of 9 bases. The whole variable domain, filled in from reference TRBV7-3 and TRBJ1-5, reads GAGVSQTPSNKVTEKGKYVELRCDPISGHTALYWYRQSLGQGPEFLIYFQGTGAADDSGLPNDRFFAVRPEGSVSTLKIQRTERGDSAVYLCASSLEHNQPQHFGDGTRLSIL.

V gene TRBV6-5 combines with J gene TRBJ1-2, with 9 bases matching TRBD1. V lost 5 bases, J lost 8 bases, and 6 bases stayed unmatched. The CDR3 runs to 13 residues. Germline values: CDR1 MNHEY, CDR2 SVGAGI. CDR3 bases: TGTGCCAGCAGTGAACAGGGGGCTTACGGCTACACCTTC. Protein sequence: CASSEQGAYGYTF.

This clone was counted once. The CDR3 carries no conserved terminal phenylalanine or tryptophan, so it likely arises from a read error. The DNA is omitted, as the CDR3 cannot be located on it reliably, and the CDR3 follows TCRdb's listing. The rearrangement links TRBV4-2 to TRBJ1-2; the D segment call TRBD1 is taken from the table without a DNA check. CDR1 LGHNA and CDR2 YNFKEQ come from the germline V gene. The CDR3 is 13 residues long, ends included. CDR3: CASSQERQGAIII.

The V and J genes are TRBV11-1 and TRBJ2-1; either TRBD1 or TRBD2 may supply D (6 bases each). The ends were cut back, 8 bases at V and 0 bases at J, with 11 bases in the middle. Germline V gene lookup returns CDR1 SGHAT and CDR2 FQDESV (reference sequence). This CDR3 contains 14 residues. The DNA for the CDR3 is TGTGCCAGCGGCGAGGGGGGCTCCTACAATGAGCAGTTCTTC. It is translated as CASGEGGSYNEQFF.

The chain has TRBV11-2 and TRBJ2-2, with 10 bases that match TRBD1. V lost 6 bases and J lost 5; bases outside the gene matches: 12. Germline CDR1 and CDR2: SGHAT and FQNNGV. This CDR3 comprises 17 residues. The CDR3 here is CASRTLRQGARTGELFF. The CDR3 bases are TGTGCCAGCAGGACTCTACGACAGGGGGCGCGGACCGGGGAGCTGTTTTTT.

The genes are TRBV29-1 and TRBJ2-3, with 7 positions matching TRBD1. The junction had 10 bases not matched to a gene; V was cut back by 7 bases and J by 0 bases. The CDR3 runs 15 residues. CDR1 is SQVTM and CDR2 is ANQGSEA in the germline V gene. Here the CDR3 reads CSALSRDSSTDTQYF. CDR3 DNA: TGCAGCGCCTTAAGTCGGGACAGTAGCACAGATACGCAGTATTTT.

J is TRBJ2-2 and V is TRBV9; 9 bases map to TRBD1. J was trimmed by 4 bases and V by 4 bases; bases with no gene match: 5. The CDR3 sequence is 15 residues long. Germline CDR1 SGDLS, CDR2 YYNGEE. The CDR3, as DNA: TGTGCCAGCAGCCTACAGGGGGCGGTCACCGGGGAGCTGTTTTTT. Translating it yields CASSLQGAVTGELFF.

The rearrangement links TRBV5-1 to TRBJ2-7; D possibly corresponds to TRBD2 (6 bases). The CDR3 covers 16 residues. Germline assignment: CDR1 SGHRS and CDR2 YFSETQ. Trimming removed 1 base from V and 1 base from J, with 15 bases in between. For the CDR3, the DNA is TGCGCCAGCAGCTTGCGGGGACGGGACTCTTCCTACGAGCAGTACTTC. Translation gives CASSLRGRDSSYEQYF. The entire variable domain, with the rest obtained from reference TRBV5-1 and TRBJ2-7, is as follows: KAGVTQTPRYLIKTRGQQVTLSCSPISGHRSVSWYQQTPGQGLQFLFEYFSETQRNKGNFPGRFSGRQFSNSRSEMNVSTLELGDSALYLCASSLRGRDSSYEQYFGPGTRLTVT.

This chain uses TRBV27 with TRBJ2-5; D call uncertain. V was pared by 2 bases and J by 5 bases, with 9 bases between. The CDR3 runs to 13 residues. Germline V gene data show CDR1 as MNHEY and CDR2 as SMNVEV (reference sequence). CDR3 bases: TGTGCCAGCAGTTTAGTCCAGAGGGAGACCCAGTACTTC. Translating it yields CASSLVQRETQYF.

V is TRBV4-1 and J is TRBJ1-1; D not certain. Germline V gene lookup returns CDR1 MGHRA and CDR2 YSYEKL. The CDR3 has 14 residues. The V end lost 0 bases, the J end lost 0 bases, and 5 bases lay between the germline ends. This CDR3 is CASSQDRVNTEAFF. For the CDR3, the DNA is TGCGCCAGCAGCCAAGATCGCGTGAACACTGAAGCTTTCTTT.

The V call is TRBV21-1, the J call TRBJ1-2; the D call in the table, TRBD1, was not verified against the DNA. TRBV21-1 is designated a pseudogene. This CDR3 has 15 residues. The CDR3 spells CASSKGEQGICGYTF. The CDR3 coding sequence is TGTGCCAGCAGCAAAGGGGAACAGGGTATATGCGGCTACACCTTC.

The rearrangement links TRBV18 to TRBJ2-5; a weak D match, TRBD2 (5 bases). Germline-derived CDR1 and CDR2 are KGHSH and LQKENI. With 3 bases removed from V and 5 bases from J, the gap between germline ends came to 10 bases. There are 13 residues in the CDR3. The chain's CDR3 is CASSPDSGETQYF. In DNA, the CDR3 is TGTGCCAGCTCACCCGACTCGGGGGAGACCCAGTACTTC.

This rearrangement joins TRBV28 to TRBJ2-7, with D perhaps TRBD2 (5 bases). With 2 bases removed from V and 5 bases from J, the gap between germline ends came to 7 bases. The CDR3 loop spans 12 amino acids. Germline CDR1 MDHEN, CDR2 SYDVKM. CDR3: CASSLPGNEQYF. The CDR3 DNA is TGTGCCAGCAGTTTACCGGGGAACGAGCAGTACTTC.

This chain joins TRBV4-1 and TRBJ2-7, with D perhaps TRBD2 (6 bases). CDR1 and CDR2 (germline): MGHRA, YSYEKL. The CDR3 covers 15 residues. The V end lost 3 bases, the J end lost 3 bases, and 15 bases lay between the germline ends. The CDR3 sequence: CASSHNDLASYEQYF. CDR3 DNA sequence: TGCGCCAGCAGCCATAACGATCTAGCGAGCTACGAGCAGTACTTC.

This clone was recorded a few times. J is TRBJ1-1 and V is TRBV19; D is perhaps TRBD1 (5 bases). Trimming removed 4 bases at V and 7 bases at J, with 16 bases between. The CDR3 length is 14 residues. The germline CDR1 and CDR2 sequences are LNHDA and SQIVND (reference sequence). As DNA, the CDR3 is TGTGCCAGTAGTAATCTTGAGGCGGGGGGTGAAGCTTTCTTT. This gives the protein CASSNLEAGGEAFF.

This clone showed up just once. The chain has TRBV19 and TRBJ2-7; possible D gene TRBD2, 6 bases. The CDR3 is made up of 14 amino acids. Germline-derived CDR1 and CDR2 are LNHDA and SQIVND (reference sequence). The V gene lost 5 bases and the J gene lost 1 base, with 12 bases spanning the gap. CDR3 sequence reads: CASSGRTLSYEQYF. CDR3 nucleotide sequence: TGTGCCAGTAGTGGGAGGACACTATCCTACGAGCAGTACTTC.

The chain has TRBV11-2 and TRBJ1-5, with a possible D match to TRBD1 (6 bases). The CDR3 runs to 13 residues. CDR1 is SGHAT, CDR2 FQNNGV, per germline. Trimming took off 1 base at V and 9 bases at J, with 10 bases between the two ends. The CDR3 is CASSLGTVGPQHF. The CDR3 DNA reads as TGTGCCAGCAGCTTAGGGACAGTCGGGCCCCAGCATTTT.

The rearrangement uses TRBV14 and TRBJ1-4, with no clear D. Trimming cost V 2 bases and J 10 bases, with 8 bases left between them. This CDR3 is 12 amino acids long. Germline lookup yields CDR1 SGHDN and CDR2 FVKESK. The CDR3 reads CASSQINGKLFF. The CDR3 coding sequence is TGTGCCAGCAGCCAAATTAACGGAAAACTGTTTTTT. Variable domain in full (rest from reference TRBV14 and TRBJ1-4): EAGVTQFPSHSVIEKGQTVTLRCDPISGHDNLYWYRRVMGKEIKFLLHFVKESKQDESGMPNNRFLAERTGGTYSTLKVQPAELEDSGVYFCASSQINGKLFFGSGTQLSVL.

The CDR3 sequence is CASNRRGAEGNGYTF. Here the CDR3 DNA reads TGTGCCAGCAATCGACGGGGGGCTGAGGGAAATGGCTACACCTTC. This chain connects TRBV27 to TRBJ1-2; a possible D gene is TRBD1 (6 bases). This CDR3 has 15 residues. V was clipped by 7 bases and J by 6 bases, with 21 bases between them. Germline CDR1 and CDR2: MNHEY and SMNVEV (reference sequence).

The V and J genes are TRBV2 and TRBJ1-1; D possibly corresponds to TRBD1 (6 bases). Trimming left V 10 bases short and J 1 base short, with 19 bases between. The CDR3 sequence is 15 residues long. In germline, CDR1 is SNHLY, CDR2 FYNNEI. The CDR3 sequence is CATYLDSSKNTEAFF. The CDR3 nucleotides are TGTGCCACCTATTTGGACAGTAGTAAGAACACTGAAGCTTTCTTT.

There are a few counts of this clone. This sequence joins TRBV6-4 and TRBJ2-3; D is perhaps TRBD1 (5 bases). The CDR3 sequence is 14 residues long. V was pared by 3 bases and J by 8 bases, with 15 bases between. The germline gives CDR1 MRHNA, CDR2 SNTAGT. CDR3 sequence (DNA): TGTGCCAGCAGTGAAGACTTGGAGCAGGGTACGCAGTATTTT. It codes for CASSEDLEQGTQYF.

The chain links TRBV19 to TRBJ1-2; D is ambiguous. CDR3 length: 12 amino acids. The germline V and J ends were trimmed by 6 bases and 4 bases, with 9 bases remaining between them. The germline V gene has CDR1 LNHDA and CDR2 SQIVND (reference sequence). CDR3 protein: CASSEERYGYTF. The CDR3 DNA sequence: TGTGCCAGTAGCGAGGAGCGCTATGGCTACACCTTC. Supplemented by reference TRBV19 and TRBJ1-2, the full variable domain reads DGGITQSPKYLFRKEGQNVTLSCEQNLNHDAMYWYRQDPGQGLRLIYYSQIVNDFQKGDIAEGYSVSREKKESFPLTVTSAQKNPTAFYLCASSEERYGYTFGSGTRLTVV.

V gene TRBV29-1 combines with J gene TRBJ1-2; TRBD1 agrees at 9 bases. V shed 6 bases, J shed 6 bases, and the junction held 11 bases outside the gene matches. Germline V gives CDR1 SQVTM, CDR2 ANQGSEA. This CDR3 has 14 residues. This chain's CDR3 is CSVGTPGQGNGYTF. The CDR3 region has the DNA TGCAGCGTCGGCACCCCGGGACAGGGAAATGGCTACACCTTC.

The chain has TRBV29-1 and TRBJ2-4; 9 bases map to TRBD1. J lost 6 bases, V lost 7 bases, and 7 bases had no gene match. Germline V lookup: CDR1 SQVTM, CDR2 ANQGSEA. The CDR3 has 13 amino acids. This CDR3 is CSAGTGSGNIQYF. The CDR3 nucleotides are TGCAGCGCCGGGACAGGGAGTGGAAACATTCAGTACTTC.

V usage is TRBV11-3 and J usage is TRBJ2-1; D not resolved. CDR3 length: 13 residues. V was cut by 6 bases and J by 12 bases, with 18 bases left in between. Germline V gene sequence: CDR1 SGHNT, CDR2 YENEEA. The CDR3 loop is CASSVSDTARQFF. The CDR3 coding sequence is TGTGCCAGCAGTGTAAGCGACACCGCGCGGCAGTTCTTC.

The CDR3 DNA follows: TGTGCCAGCAGTCCCCCGGGACAGGGTAATGAAAAACTGTTTTTT. It codes for CASSPPGQGNEKLFF. The chain joins TRBV6-5 to TRBJ1-4; 9 bases fit TRBD1. The CDR3 has 15 amino acids. Germline V gives CDR1 MNHEY, CDR2 SVGAGI. The V gene end was trimmed by 5 bases and the J gene end by 4 bases; junction bases not matched to a gene: 5.